This T cell receptor (beta chain) originates from a study of CXCR3-negative and CXCR3-positive naive CD8 T cells. General study points: Naive subsets expressed similar surface CD5; TRB CDR3 features served to infer TCR strength. Comparably high diversity marked both naive subsets, whereas memory CD8+ cells had much lower diversity. TRBV-TRBJ usage was similar across naive CXCR3 subsets but distinct in memory cells.

Phenotypically, naive CD8+ T cells corresponded to CD45RO-CCR7+CD27+CD95-. Concerning this clonotype itself: Its antigen is unknown.

Through 5' RACE with UMI labels, the TRB cDNA libraries were prepared. Each CDR3 protein gets one entry in TCRdb, which reprocessed the 5' RACE reads and gives no DNA. Its clone listing holds 65,000 to 95,000 distinct CDR3 sequences. Input material: naive CXCR3- CD8+ T cells from blood. Subset of the sample: CD45RO-CCR7+CD27+CD95- naive CD8+ T cells lacking CXCR3 (TNR3-). This TCR derives from a human donor in good health. Some clones in this sample may be carry-over from other donors' samples.

The chain's CDR3 is CSARGTEDYEQYF. The rearrangement joins TRBV20-1 to TRBJ2-7; as DNA is missing, the TRBD1 call by TCRdb cannot be tested. The germline V gene encodes CDR1 DFQATT and CDR2 SNEGSKA (reference sequence). The CDR3 has 13 residues.